This T cell receptor beta chain originates from a study of beta chain features in type 1 diabetes. By way of CD45RO/CCR7/CD25/CD127/CD95/CD27, the CD4+ regulatory, stem cell-like memory, central memory and naive cells were sorted. Purities over 95% were achieved in all sorted populations. Every isolated RNA sample was fully reverse transcribed, so sequencing captured expressed TCRB transcripts. Libraries were prepared by immunoSEQ multiplex PCR; TCRdb keeps only in-frame clonotypes and omits some of them. The table records around 70,000 clones, 49% of them present only once. Turning to this clone: Its target is unknown.

Findings and limits, study-wide: Among patients with Type 1 diabetes, TCRB CDR3s were moderately but significantly shorter in every one of the four CD4+ subsets.

Per germline, CDR1 SNHLY and CDR2 FYNNEI. The CDR3 is 15 amino acids. V dropped 6 bases and J dropped 2; count of bases not matched to a gene: 4. The TCR was taken from a man aged 25-40 years with type 1 diabetes. The rearrangement uses TRBV2 and TRBJ2-7; TRBD2 matches at 13 bases. Material for sequencing was central memory CD4+ T cells from blood. DNA for the CDR3: TGTGCCAGCAGGCCAACTAGCGGGAGGGCCTACGAGCAGTACTTC. Translated: CASRPTSGRAYEQYF.